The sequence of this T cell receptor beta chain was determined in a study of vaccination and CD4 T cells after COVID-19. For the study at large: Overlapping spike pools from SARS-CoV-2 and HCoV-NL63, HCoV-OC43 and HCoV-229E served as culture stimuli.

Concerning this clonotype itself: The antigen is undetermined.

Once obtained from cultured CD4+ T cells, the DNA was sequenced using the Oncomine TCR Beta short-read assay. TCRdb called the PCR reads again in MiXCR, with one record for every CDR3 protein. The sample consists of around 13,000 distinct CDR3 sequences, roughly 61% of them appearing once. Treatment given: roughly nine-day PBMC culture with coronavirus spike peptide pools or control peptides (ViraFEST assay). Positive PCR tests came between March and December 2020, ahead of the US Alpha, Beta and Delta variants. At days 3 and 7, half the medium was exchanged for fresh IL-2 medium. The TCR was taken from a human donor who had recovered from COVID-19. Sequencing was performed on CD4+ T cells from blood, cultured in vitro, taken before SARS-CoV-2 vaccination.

The CDR3 loop is CASSLISGGETQYF. The DNA of the CDR3 is TGTGCCAGCAGCTTAATCTCCGGGGGAGAGACCCAGTACTTC. The gene calls are TRBV7-9 and TRBJ2-5; perhaps TRBD2 as D (6 bases). The CDR3 covers 14 residues. From germline, CDR1 is SEHNR and CDR2 FQNEAQ (reference sequence). Trimming pared 2 bases from V and 4 bases from J, leaving 11 bases between.